This T cell receptor (beta chain) is from a study of neoadjuvant anti-PD-1 for oral cavity cancer. Looking at the study overall: Before surgery, most patients got three to four biweekly 3 mg/kg nivolumab doses.

Sequencing used immunoSEQ multiplex PCR; TCRdb keeps in-frame clones, though not all of them. Among about 42,000 clones listed, 65% to 85% were seen once. Germline CDR1 reads SGHTA; CDR2 reads FQGTGA. The germline V and J ends were trimmed by 5 bases and 1 base, with 17 bases remaining between them. There are 16 residues in the CDR3. Described time point: after neoadjuvant nivolumab, at surgical resection. Sequencing used PBMCs, obtained after nivolumab (anti-PD-1) treatment. The J gene is TRBJ1-1, the V gene TRBV7-3; D perhaps matches TRBD1 (6 bases). The clonotype comes from a person aged 40-85 years with oral cavity squamous cell carcinoma. This chain's CDR3 is CASSPGTGTSNTEAFF. The CDR3, as DNA: TGTGCCAGCAGCCCCGGGACGGGGACATCGAACACTGAAGCTTTCTTT.